These T cell receptor beta chains were read from a single sample in a study of CD8+ T cells in alopecia areata. The assay was immunoSEQ multiplex PCR, and TCRdb's table has in-frame clones only and misses some. The table lists approximately 200,000 clones, 58% of them singletons. The sequencing here drew on CD4+ T cells sorted from blood, taken at week 24, from a patient treated with tofacitinib. Every receptor here comes from a human donor with alopecia areata. Both conserved end residues are part of each CDR3. D genes are given only for firm matches. Not all rows give a size; the values are once, few, many and, for expanded clones, a class.

clone_size: -; j_call: TRBJ2-1; d_call: -; v_call: TRBV7-2; cdr3_nt: TGTGCCAGCAGCTTTCTCGCGGGGTACTACAATGAGCAGTTCTTC; cdr3_aa: CASSFLAGYYNEQFF
clone_size: -; j_call: TRBJ1-2; d_call: TRBD1; v_call: TRBV9; cdr3_nt: TGTGCCAGCAGCGTAGGACAGGGGGAAGGAGGCTACACCTTC; cdr3_aa: CASSVGQGEGGYTF
clone_size: few; j_call: TRBJ1-1; d_call: -; v_call: TRBV29-1; cdr3_nt: TGCAGCGTTGGAGTACAGGTAGTCACTGAAGCTTTCTTT; cdr3_aa: CSVGVQVVTEAFF
clone_size: -; j_call: TRBJ2-2; d_call: -; v_call: TRBV5-1; cdr3_nt: TGCGCCAGCAGCTTGGCAGCAGCTTACACCGGGGAGCTGTTTTTT; cdr3_aa: CASSLAAAYTGELFF
clone_size: -; j_call: TRBJ1-2; d_call: -; v_call: TRBV7-2; cdr3_nt: TGTGCCAGCAGCTTGAGAGGTGGGGTTGGCTACACCTTC; cdr3_aa: CASSLRGGVGYTF
clone_size: -; j_call: TRBJ2-2; d_call: -; v_call: TRBV7-3; cdr3_nt: TGTGCCAGCAGCTCAGGAGTAACCGGGGAGCTGTTTTTT; cdr3_aa: CASSSGVTGELFF
clone_size: -; j_call: TRBJ1-1; d_call: -; v_call: TRBV7-2; cdr3_nt: TGTGCCAGCAGCTTAAAAAGGAACACTGAAGCTTTCTTT; cdr3_aa: CASSLKRNTEAFF
clone_size: -; j_call: TRBJ1-5; d_call: -; v_call: TRBV10-3; cdr3_nt: TGTGCTAGTGGAGGAGGGGACAATCAGCCCCAGCATTTT; cdr3_aa: CASGGGDNQPQHF
clone_size: -; j_call: TRBJ2-5; d_call: -; v_call: TRBV28; cdr3_nt: TGTGCCAGCAGTTTATACGGTCAAAGGGGAGAGACCCAGTACTTC; cdr3_aa: CASSLYGQRGETQYF
clone_size: -; j_call: TRBJ2-5; d_call: -; v_call: TRBV18; cdr3_nt: TGTGCCAGCCACTACAGGATAGGGGAGACCCAGTACTTC; cdr3_aa: CASHYRIGETQYF
clone_size: -; j_call: TRBJ2-2; d_call: -; v_call: TRBV5-5; cdr3_nt: TGTGCCAGCAGCATAGGACAGACCGGGGAGCTGTTTTTT; cdr3_aa: CASSIGQTGELFF
clone_size: -; j_call: TRBJ2-5; d_call: -; v_call: TRBV5-4; cdr3_nt: TGTGCCAGCAGCTTGTCGGCCGGGGGCGGGGAGACCCAGTACTTC; cdr3_aa: CASSLSAGGGETQYF
clone_size: -; j_call: TRBJ2-3; d_call: -; v_call: TRBV9; cdr3_nt: TGTGCCAGCAGCGTCCGCCCGAGTAGGACAGATACGCAGTATTTT; cdr3_aa: CASSVRPSRTDTQYF
clone_size: many; j_call: TRBJ1-4; d_call: TRBD1; v_call: TRBV2; cdr3_nt: TGTGCCAGCAGCGATGGACAGGAAAATGAAAAACTGTTTTTT; cdr3_aa: CASSDGQENEKLFF
clone_size: few; j_call: TRBJ2-6; d_call: TRBD1; v_call: TRBV7-2; cdr3_nt: TGTGCCAGCGGGAAGGACAGGCTTCCCTCTGGGGCCAACGTCCTGACTTTC; cdr3_aa: CASGKDRLPSGANVLTF
clone_size: -; j_call: TRBJ2-5; d_call: TRBD2; v_call: TRBV5-4; cdr3_nt: TGTGCCAGCAGCTGGACTAGCGGTAAACAAGAGACCCAGTACTTC; cdr3_aa: CASSWTSGKQETQYF
clone_size: -; j_call: TRBJ1-5; d_call: TRBD1; v_call: TRBV9; cdr3_nt: TGTGCCAGCAGCCGGGACAGGGGCGGCAATCAGCCCCAGCATTTT; cdr3_aa: CASSRDRGGNQPQHF
clone_size: few; j_call: TRBJ2-5; d_call: -; v_call: TRBV28; cdr3_nt: TGTGCCAGCAGTTTATCGCGGCGGGAAGAGACCCAGTACTTC; cdr3_aa: CASSLSRREETQYF
clone_size: -; j_call: TRBJ1-2; d_call: -; v_call: TRBV25-1; cdr3_nt: TGTGCCAGCAGTGAAGGAGGAGGGGAAGTAACCTTC; cdr3_aa: CASSEGGGEVTF
clone_size: -; j_call: TRBJ2-3; d_call: -; v_call: TRBV5-1; cdr3_nt: TGCGCCAGCAGCTTGGGATTTCGGACAGACAGCACAGATACGCAGTATTTT; cdr3_aa: CASSLGFRTDSTDTQYF
clone_size: once; j_call: TRBJ2-7; d_call: -; v_call: TRBV9; cdr3_nt: TGTGCCAGCAGCGTAGCAGAGGGGTGGGCCTACGAGCAGTACTTC; cdr3_aa: CASSVAEGWAYEQYF
clone_size: -; j_call: TRBJ1-2; d_call: -; v_call: TRBV27; cdr3_nt: TGTGCCAGCAGTGCGGGGGTGGAGGGCAACTATGGCTACACCTTC; cdr3_aa: CASSAGVEGNYGYTF
clone_size: many; j_call: TRBJ2-1; d_call: -; v_call: TRBV6-1; cdr3_nt: TGTGCCAGCAGTGTAAATTTTGGGCTATCGGCCCAGTTCTTC; cdr3_aa: CASSVNFGLSAQFF
clone_size: -; j_call: TRBJ1-1; d_call: -; v_call: TRBV25-1; cdr3_nt: TGTGCCAGCAGTCCCCGTGGGAACACTGAAGCTTTCTTT; cdr3_aa: CASSPRGNTEAFF
clone_size: -; j_call: TRBJ1-1; d_call: TRBD1; v_call: TRBV9; cdr3_nt: TGTGCCAGCAGCGTAGGAGGCAGGGGGACCACTGAAGCTTTCTTT; cdr3_aa: CASSVGGRGTTEAFF
clone_size: -; j_call: TRBJ2-2; d_call: TRBD1; v_call: TRBV29-1; cdr3_nt: TGCAGCACCAGGGGGTCCGACACCGGGGAGCTGTTTTTT; cdr3_aa: CSTRGSDTGELFF
clone_size: -; j_call: TRBJ2-4; d_call: TRBD1; v_call: TRBV15; cdr3_nt: TGTGCCACTGGAACCGGGACAGACCTAGCCAAAAACATTCAGTACTTC; cdr3_aa: CATGTGTDLAKNIQYF
clone_size: -; j_call: TRBJ1-1; d_call: -; v_call: TRBV30; cdr3_nt: TGTGCCTGGAATACGGTTTTTGGTACTGAAGCTTTCTTT; cdr3_aa: CAWNTVFGTEAFF
clone_size: -; j_call: TRBJ2-4; d_call: TRBD2; v_call: TRBV19; cdr3_nt: TGTGCCAGTAGTATAGAATCCAGCGGGAGAGCGGGGAACATTCAGTACTTC; cdr3_aa: CASSIESSGRAGNIQYF
clone_size: -; j_call: TRBJ2-7; d_call: -; v_call: TRBV5-1; cdr3_nt: TGCGCCAGCAGCTACCGACAGCCCTCCTACGAGCAGTACTTC; cdr3_aa: CASSYRQPSYEQYF
clone_size: -; j_call: TRBJ1-3; d_call: TRBD1; v_call: TRBV29-1; cdr3_nt: TGCAGCGTCGGACAGGGGGCGTCTGGAAACACCATATATTTT; cdr3_aa: CSVGQGASGNTIYF
clone_size: -; j_call: TRBJ2-7; d_call: -; v_call: TRBV5-1; cdr3_nt: TGCGCCAGCAGCCTCCAGGGATCCTACGAGCAGTACTTC; cdr3_aa: CASSLQGSYEQYF
clone_size: -; j_call: TRBJ2-5; d_call: -; v_call: TRBV29-1; cdr3_nt: TGCAGCGTAGGGGATATGCAAGAGACCCAGTACTTC; cdr3_aa: CSVGDMQETQYF